The present T cell receptor (beta chain) was sequenced within a study of cytomegalovirus exposure and HLA in healthy donors. The study, taken as a whole, reports: Cytomegalovirus association was listed for 164 TCR beta chains.

The method was immunoSEQ multiplex PCR; TCRdb's version includes in-frame clones alone and lacks a portion of them. This repertoire shows under 85,000 clones, roughly 94% found once; its top ten account for 2.5% to 4%. This CDR3 has 13 amino acids. J gave up 7 bases and V 10 bases, and 6 bases lay outside the gene matches. Germline assignment: CDR1 SNHLY and CDR2 FYNNEI. Points on this clone: Its antigen is undetermined.

Material: PBMCs. The sequence came from a woman aged 18-35 years in good health and CMV-seropositive. V is TRBV2 and J is TRBJ2-1; 11 bases fit TRBD2. The DNA for the CDR3 is TGTGCCACCTTAGCGGGGGGGCCGAATGAGCAGTTCTTC. Protein product: CATLAGGPNEQFF.